The clone carrying this T cell receptor beta chain was counted only a few times. Germline CDR1 and CDR2: SGDLS and YYNGEE. V lost 2 bases and J 3 bases, leaving 12 bases between the germline ends. The CDR3 loop spans 14 amino acids. These data are taken from a study of blood T cell repertoires in COVID-19. Method: immunoSEQ multiplex PCR; TCRdb's copy keeps in-frame clones and lacks some. The data hold 60,000 to 90,000 clones, with 84% observed a single time. The rearrangement joins TRBV9 to TRBJ2-7, with D possibly matching TRBD1 (5 bases). The specimen was peripheral blood. The sequence derives from a woman aged 50 to 60 with acute or convalescent COVID-19. The DNA for the CDR3 is TGTGCCAGCAGCGTGAAAGAAGACAGCTACGAGCAGTACTTC. This codes for CASSVKEDSYEQYF.